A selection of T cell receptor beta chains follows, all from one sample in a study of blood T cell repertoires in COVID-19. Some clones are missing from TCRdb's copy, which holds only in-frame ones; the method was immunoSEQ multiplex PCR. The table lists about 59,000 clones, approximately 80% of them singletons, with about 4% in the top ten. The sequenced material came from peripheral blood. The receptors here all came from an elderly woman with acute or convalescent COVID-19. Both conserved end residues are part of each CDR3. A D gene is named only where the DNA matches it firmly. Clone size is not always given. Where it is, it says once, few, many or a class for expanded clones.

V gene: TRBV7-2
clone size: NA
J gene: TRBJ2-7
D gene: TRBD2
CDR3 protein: CASSLPGLADLRTYEQYF
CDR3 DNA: TGTGCCAGCAGCTTACCCGGGCTAGCGGATCTTCGGACCTACGAGCAGTACTTC

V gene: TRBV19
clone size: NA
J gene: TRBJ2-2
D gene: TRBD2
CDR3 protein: CASSRTSGGTTGELFF
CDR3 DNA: TGTGCCAGTAGTAGGACTAGCGGGGGGACTACCGGGGAGCTGTTTTTT

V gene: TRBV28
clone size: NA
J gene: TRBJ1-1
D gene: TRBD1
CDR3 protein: CASLRQGGNSEAFF
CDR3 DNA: TGTGCCAGCTTAAGACAGGGGGGGAACTCTGAAGCTTTCTTT

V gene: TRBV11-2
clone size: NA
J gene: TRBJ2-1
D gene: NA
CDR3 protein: CASSPILGTYNEQFF
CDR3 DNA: TGTGCCAGCAGCCCCATCCTAGGAACCTACAATGAGCAGTTCTTC

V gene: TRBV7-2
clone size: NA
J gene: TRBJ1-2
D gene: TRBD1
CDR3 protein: CASSTDRPLYGYTF
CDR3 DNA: TGTGCCAGCAGTACGGACAGGCCATTATATGGCTACACCTTC

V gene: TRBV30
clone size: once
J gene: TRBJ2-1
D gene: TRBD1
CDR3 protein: CAWDRENEQFF
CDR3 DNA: TGTGCCTGGGACAGGGAAAATGAGCAGTTCTTC

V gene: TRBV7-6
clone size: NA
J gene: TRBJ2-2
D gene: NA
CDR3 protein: CASSLAVGGTGELFF
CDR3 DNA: TGTGCCAGCAGCTTAGCTGTGGGGGGCACCGGGGAGCTGTTTTTT

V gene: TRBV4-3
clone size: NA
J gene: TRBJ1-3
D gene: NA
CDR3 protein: CASSLQVSTGNTIYF
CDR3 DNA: TGCGCCAGCAGCCTACAGGTCTCTACTGGAAACACCATATATTTT

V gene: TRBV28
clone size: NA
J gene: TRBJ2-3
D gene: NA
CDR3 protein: CASVRIAPTDTQYF
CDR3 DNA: TGTGCCAGTGTGCGGATTGCCCCCACAGATACGCAGTATTTT

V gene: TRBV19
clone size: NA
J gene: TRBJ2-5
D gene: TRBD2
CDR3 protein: CASSIQASGLQETQYF
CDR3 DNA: TGTGCCAGTAGTATTCAGGCTAGCGGACTCCAAGAGACCCAGTACTTC

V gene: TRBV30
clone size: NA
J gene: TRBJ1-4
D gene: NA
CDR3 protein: CAWSVEGEKLFF
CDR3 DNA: TGTGCCTGGAGTGTGGAGGGTGAAAAACTGTTTTTT

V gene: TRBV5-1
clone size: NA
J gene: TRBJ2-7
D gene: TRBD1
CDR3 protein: CASSSGTGEEQYF
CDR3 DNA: TGCGCCAGCAGCTCCGGGACAGGAGAGGAGCAGTACTTC

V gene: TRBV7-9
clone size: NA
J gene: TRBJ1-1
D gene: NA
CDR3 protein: CASSLQSRADTEAFF
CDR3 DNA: TGTGCCAGCAGCTTACAGAGCAGGGCGGACACTGAAGCTTTCTTT

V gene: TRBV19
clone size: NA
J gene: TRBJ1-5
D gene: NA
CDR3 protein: CATGQPSNQPQHF
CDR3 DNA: TGTGCCACTGGACAGCCTAGTAATCAGCCCCAGCATTTT

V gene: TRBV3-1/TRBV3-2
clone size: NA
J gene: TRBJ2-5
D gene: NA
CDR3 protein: CASSQGAVGVQETQYF
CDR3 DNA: TGTGCCAGCAGCCAAGGGGCCGTCGGGGTTCAAGAGACCCAGTACTTC

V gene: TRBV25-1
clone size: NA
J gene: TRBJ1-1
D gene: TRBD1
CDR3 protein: CASREQGITEAFF
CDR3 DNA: TGTGCCAGCAGGGAACAGGGGATCACTGAAGCTTTCTTT

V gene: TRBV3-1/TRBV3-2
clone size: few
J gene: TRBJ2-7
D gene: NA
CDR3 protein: CASSHHTPGSEQYF
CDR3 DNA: TGTGCCAGCAGCCATCACACCCCGGGGTCCGAGCAGTACTTC

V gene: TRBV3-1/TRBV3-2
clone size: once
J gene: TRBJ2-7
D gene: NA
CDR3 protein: CASSQDLSGNYEQYF
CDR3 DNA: TGTGCCAGCAGCCAAGATCTCAGCGGTAACTACGAGCAGTACTTC

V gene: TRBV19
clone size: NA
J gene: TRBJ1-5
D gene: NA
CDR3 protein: CASSIRRGLGSNQPQHF
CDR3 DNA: TGTGCCAGTAGTATTCGGAGAGGGCTCGGAAGCAATCAGCCCCAGCATTTT

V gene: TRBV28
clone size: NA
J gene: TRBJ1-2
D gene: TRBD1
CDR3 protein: CASSLGTGRYGYTF
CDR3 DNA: TGTGCCAGCAGTTTGGGGACAGGGAGGTATGGCTACACCTTC

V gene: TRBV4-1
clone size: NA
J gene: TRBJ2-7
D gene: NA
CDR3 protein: CASSQPNWSSYEQYF
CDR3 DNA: TGCGCCAGCAGCCAACCTAACTGGTCCTCCTACGAGCAGTACTTC

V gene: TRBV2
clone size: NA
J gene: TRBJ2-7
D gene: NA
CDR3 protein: CAVLTDLSYEQYF
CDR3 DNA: TGTGCCGTACTGACGGACTTATCCTACGAGCAGTACTTC

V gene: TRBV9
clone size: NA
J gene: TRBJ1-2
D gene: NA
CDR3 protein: CASSASARAPDYGYTF
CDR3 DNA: TGTGCCAGCAGCGCCTCCGCCCGAGCGCCGGACTATGGCTACACCTTC

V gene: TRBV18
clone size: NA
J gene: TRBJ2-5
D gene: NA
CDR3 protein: CASSSGLGQETQYF
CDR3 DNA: TGTGCCAGCTCCTCCGGACTGGGACAAGAGACCCAGTACTTC

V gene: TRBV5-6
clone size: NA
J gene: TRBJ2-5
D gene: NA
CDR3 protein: CASSLEQPGETQYF
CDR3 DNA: TGTGCCAGCAGCTTGGAACAGCCAGGGGAGACCCAGTACTTC

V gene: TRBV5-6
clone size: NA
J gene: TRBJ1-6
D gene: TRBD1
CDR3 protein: CASRQSGTGTQDSSLHF
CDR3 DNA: TGTGCCAGCAGGCAAAGCGGGACAGGGACTCAGGATTCTTCCCTCCACTTT

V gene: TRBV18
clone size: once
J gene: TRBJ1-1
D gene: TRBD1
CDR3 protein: CASSSSRQGKTEAFF
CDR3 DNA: TGTGCCAGCTCATCGTCGCGACAGGGTAAGACTGAAGCTTTCTTT

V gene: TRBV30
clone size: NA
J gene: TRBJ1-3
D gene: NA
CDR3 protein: CAWPTFDRTNTIYF
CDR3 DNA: TGTGCCTGGCCTACCTTCGACAGGACTAACACCATATATTTT

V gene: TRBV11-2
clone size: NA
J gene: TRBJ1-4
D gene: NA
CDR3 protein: CASRSGALGEKLFF
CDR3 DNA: TGTGCCAGCAGATCAGGGGCGTTGGGTGAAAAACTGTTTTTT

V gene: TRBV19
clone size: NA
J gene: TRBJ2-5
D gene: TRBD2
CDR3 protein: CASSIWVSGGQETQYF
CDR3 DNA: TGTGCCAGTAGTATATGGGTTAGCGGGGGACAAGAGACCCAGTACTTC

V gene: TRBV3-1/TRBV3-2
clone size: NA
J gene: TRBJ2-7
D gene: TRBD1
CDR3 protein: CASSQAPRQGPRYF
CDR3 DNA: TGTGCCAGCAGCCAAGCACCCCGACAGGGCCCGCGGTACTTC

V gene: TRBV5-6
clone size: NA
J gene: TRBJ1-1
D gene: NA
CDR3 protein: CASSLGGPTEAFF
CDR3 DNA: TGTGCCAGCAGCTTGGGGGGGCCCACTGAAGCTTTCTTT

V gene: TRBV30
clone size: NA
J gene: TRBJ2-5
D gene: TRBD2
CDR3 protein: CASTSGGETQYF
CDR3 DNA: TGTGCATCGACTAGCGGGGGAGAGACCCAGTACTTC

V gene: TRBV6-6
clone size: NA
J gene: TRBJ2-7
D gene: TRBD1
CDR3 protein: CASSSAGTASYEQYF
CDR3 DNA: TGTGCCAGCAGTTCGGCCGGGACAGCCTCCTACGAGCAGTACTTC

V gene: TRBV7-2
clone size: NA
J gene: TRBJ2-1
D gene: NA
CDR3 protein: CASSLEGTRRNEQFF
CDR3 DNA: TGTGCCAGCAGCTTAGAGGGGACTCGACGCAATGAGCAGTTCTTC

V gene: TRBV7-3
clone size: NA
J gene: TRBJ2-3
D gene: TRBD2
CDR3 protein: CASSLAGVTDTQYF
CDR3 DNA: TGTGCCAGCAGTTTAGCGGGAGTCACAGATACGCAGTATTTT

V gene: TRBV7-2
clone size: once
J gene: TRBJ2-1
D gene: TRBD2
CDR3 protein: CASRPGLTMDNEQFF
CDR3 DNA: TGTGCCAGCAGGCCGGGACTAACGATGGACAATGAGCAGTTCTTC

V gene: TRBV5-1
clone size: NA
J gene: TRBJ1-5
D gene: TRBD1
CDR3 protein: CASSLEGQGQPQHF
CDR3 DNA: TGCGCCAGCAGCTTGGAAGGACAGGGCCAGCCCCAGCATTTT

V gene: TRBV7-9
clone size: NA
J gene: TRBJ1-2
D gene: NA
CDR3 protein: CASSARGESYTF
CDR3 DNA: TGTGCCAGCAGCGCGCGGGGTGAGAGCTACACCTTC

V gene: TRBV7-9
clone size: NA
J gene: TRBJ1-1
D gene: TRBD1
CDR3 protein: CASSFGTGAPSAFF
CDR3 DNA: TGTGCCAGCAGCTTCGGCACAGGGGCGCCTAGCGCTTTCTTT

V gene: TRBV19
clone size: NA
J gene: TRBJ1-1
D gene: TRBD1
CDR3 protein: CASSHFGQGRTEAFF
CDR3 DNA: TGTGCCAGTAGTCATTTCGGACAGGGCCGGACTGAAGCTTTCTTT

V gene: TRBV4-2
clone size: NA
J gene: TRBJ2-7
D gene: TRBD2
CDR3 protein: CASSQESGGPSYEQYF
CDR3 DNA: TGTGCCAGCAGCCAAGAATCGGGGGGGCCCTCCTACGAGCAGTACTTC

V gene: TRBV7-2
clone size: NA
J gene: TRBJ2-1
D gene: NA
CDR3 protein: CASSLANNEQFF
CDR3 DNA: TGTGCCAGCAGCTTAGCTAACAATGAGCAGTTCTTC

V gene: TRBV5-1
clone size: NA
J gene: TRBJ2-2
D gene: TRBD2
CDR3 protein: CASSLGLAATGELFF
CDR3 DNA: TGCGCCAGCAGCTTGGGACTAGCTGCCACCGGGGAGCTGTTTTTT

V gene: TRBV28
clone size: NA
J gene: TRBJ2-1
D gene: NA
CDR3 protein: CASSSRDTYNEQFF
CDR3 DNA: TGTGCCAGCAGTTCCCGGGACACCTACAATGAGCAGTTCTTC

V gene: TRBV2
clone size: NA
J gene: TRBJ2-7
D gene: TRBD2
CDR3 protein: CASSEQVSGRLGEQYF
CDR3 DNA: TGTGCCAGCAGTGAACAGGTTAGCGGGAGACTCGGGGAGCAGTACTTC

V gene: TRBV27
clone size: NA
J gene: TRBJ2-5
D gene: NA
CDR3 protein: CASSLSWRQETQYF
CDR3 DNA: TGTGCCAGCAGTTTATCATGGAGGCAAGAGACCCAGTACTTC

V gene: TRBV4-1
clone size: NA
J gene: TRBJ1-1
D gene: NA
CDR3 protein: CASSQEQDLMNTEAFF
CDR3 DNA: TGCGCCAGCAGCCAAGAACAGGACCTAATGAACACTGAAGCTTTCTTT

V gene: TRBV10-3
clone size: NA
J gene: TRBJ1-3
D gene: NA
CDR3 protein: CATSSGNTIYF
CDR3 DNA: TGTGCCACCTCCTCTGGAAACACCATATATTTT

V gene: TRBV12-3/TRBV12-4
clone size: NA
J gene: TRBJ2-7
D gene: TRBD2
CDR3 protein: CASSPLAGIEQYF
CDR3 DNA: TGTGCCAGCAGTCCCTTAGCGGGGATCGAGCAGTACTTC

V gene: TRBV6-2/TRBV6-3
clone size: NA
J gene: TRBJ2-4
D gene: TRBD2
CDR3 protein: CASSYEAGGILAKNIQYF
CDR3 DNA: TGTGCCAGCAGTTACGAGGCGGGGGGGATCCTAGCCAAAAACATTCAGTACTTC

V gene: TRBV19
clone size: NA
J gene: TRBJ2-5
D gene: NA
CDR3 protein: CASSTQRGGGEETQYF
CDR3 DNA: TGTGCCAGTAGTACCCAAAGAGGAGGGGGCGAAGAGACCCAGTACTTC

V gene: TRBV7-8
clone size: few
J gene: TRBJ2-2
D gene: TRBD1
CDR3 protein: CASTGQGNTGELFF
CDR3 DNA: TGTGCCAGCACGGGACAGGGGAACACCGGGGAGCTGTTTTTT

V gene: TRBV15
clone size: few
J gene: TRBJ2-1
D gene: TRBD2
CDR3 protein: CATSRDTAGGYNEQFF
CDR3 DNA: TGTGCCACCAGCAGAGATACGGCGGGGGGGTACAATGAGCAGTTCTTC

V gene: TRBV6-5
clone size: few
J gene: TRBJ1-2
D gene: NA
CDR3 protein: CASSPGSGDFGYTF
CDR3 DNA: TGTGCCAGCAGCCCCGGTTCGGGAGACTTTGGCTACACCTTC

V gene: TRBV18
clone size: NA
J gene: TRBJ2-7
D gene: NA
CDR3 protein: CASSSGTRLPYEQYF
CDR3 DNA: TGTGCCAGCTCATCTGGGACAAGGCTCCCCTACGAGCAGTACTTC

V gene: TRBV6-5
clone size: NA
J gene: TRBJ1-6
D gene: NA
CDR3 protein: CASTLNSPLHF
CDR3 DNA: TGTGCCAGCACCCTCAATTCACCCCTCCACTTT

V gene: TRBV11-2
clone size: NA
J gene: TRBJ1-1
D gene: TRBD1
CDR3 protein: CASSPQGGGYTEAFF
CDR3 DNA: TGTGCCAGCAGCCCCCAGGGGGGTGGATACACTGAAGCTTTCTTT

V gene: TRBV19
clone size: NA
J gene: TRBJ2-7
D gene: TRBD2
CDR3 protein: CASSIRLAGSEQYF
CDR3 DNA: TGTGCCAGTAGTATTCGACTAGCGGGATCCGAGCAGTACTTC

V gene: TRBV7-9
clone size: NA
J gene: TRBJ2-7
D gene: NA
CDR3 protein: CASSRDNYEQYF
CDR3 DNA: TGTGCCAGCAGCCGGGACAACTACGAGCAGTACTTC